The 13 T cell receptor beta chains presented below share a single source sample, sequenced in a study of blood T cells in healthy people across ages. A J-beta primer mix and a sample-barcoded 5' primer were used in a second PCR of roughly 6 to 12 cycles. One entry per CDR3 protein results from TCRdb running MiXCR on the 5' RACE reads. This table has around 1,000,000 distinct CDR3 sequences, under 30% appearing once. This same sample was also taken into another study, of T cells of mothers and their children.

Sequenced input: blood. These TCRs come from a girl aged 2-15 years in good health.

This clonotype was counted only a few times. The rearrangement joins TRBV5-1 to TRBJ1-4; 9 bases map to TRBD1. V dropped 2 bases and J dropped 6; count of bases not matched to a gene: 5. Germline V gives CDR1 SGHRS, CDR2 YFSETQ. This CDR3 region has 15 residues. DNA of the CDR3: TGCGCCAGCAGCTTACACAGGGGGCGAGATGAAAAACTGTTTTTT. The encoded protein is CASSLHRGRDEKLFF.

CDR3 in amino acids: CASSYWGEKSGYTF. The CDR3 nucleotides are TGTGCCAGCAGTTACTGGGGAGAAAAGAGTGGTTACACCTTC. The V gene is TRBV6-5, the J gene TRBJ1-2; D call uncertain. The germline V gene encodes CDR1 MNHEY and CDR2 SVGAGI. V was cut by 1 base and J by 11 bases, with 17 bases left in between. The CDR3 length is 14 residues.

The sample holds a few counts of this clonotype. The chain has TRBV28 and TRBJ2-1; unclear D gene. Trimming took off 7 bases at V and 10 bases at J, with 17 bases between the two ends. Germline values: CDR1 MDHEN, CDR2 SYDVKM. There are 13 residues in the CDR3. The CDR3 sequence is CASTVRFATEQFF. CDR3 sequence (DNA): TGTGCCAGCACCGTGAGATTCGCTACCGAGCAGTTCTTC.

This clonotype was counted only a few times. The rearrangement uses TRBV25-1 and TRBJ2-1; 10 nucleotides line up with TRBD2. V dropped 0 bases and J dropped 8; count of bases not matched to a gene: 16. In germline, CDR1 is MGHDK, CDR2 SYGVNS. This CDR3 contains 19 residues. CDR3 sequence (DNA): TGTGCCAGCAGTGAATATTTCCCTAGCGGGGGCCAAATTGGGGATGAGCAGTTCTTC. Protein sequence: CASSEYFPSGGQIGDEQFF.

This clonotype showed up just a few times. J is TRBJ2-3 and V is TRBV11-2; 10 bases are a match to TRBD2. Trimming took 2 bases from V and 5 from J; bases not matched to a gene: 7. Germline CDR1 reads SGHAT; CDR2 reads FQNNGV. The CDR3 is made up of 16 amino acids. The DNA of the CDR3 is TGTGCCAGCAGCTTAAATCCTAGCGGGGGCGAAGATACGCAGTATTTT. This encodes CASSLNPSGGEDTQYF.

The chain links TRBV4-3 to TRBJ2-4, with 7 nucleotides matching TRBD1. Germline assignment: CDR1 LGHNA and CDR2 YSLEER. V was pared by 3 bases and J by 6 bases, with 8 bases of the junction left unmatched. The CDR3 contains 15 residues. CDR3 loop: CASSQERGQRNIQYF. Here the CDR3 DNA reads TGCGCCAGCAGCCAGGAAAGGGGACAGAGAAACATTCAGTACTTC.

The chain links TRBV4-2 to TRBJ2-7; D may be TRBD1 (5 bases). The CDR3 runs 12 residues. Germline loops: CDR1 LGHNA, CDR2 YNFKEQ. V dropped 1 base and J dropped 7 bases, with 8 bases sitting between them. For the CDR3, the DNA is TGTGCCAGCAGCCAAGCCGGACAAGAGCAGTACTTC. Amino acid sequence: CASSQAGQEQYF.

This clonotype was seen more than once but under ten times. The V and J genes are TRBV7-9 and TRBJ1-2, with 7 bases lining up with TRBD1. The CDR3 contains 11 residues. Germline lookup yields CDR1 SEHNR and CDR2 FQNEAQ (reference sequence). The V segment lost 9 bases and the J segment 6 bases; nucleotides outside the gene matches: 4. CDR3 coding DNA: TGTGCCAGTGGACAGGTTGATGGCTACACCTTC. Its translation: CASGQVDGYTF.

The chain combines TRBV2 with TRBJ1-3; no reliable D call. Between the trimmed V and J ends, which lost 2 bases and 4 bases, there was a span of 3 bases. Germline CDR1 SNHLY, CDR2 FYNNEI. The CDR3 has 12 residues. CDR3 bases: TGTGCCAGCAGTGAACCCGGAAACACCATATATTTT. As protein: CASSEPGNTIYF.

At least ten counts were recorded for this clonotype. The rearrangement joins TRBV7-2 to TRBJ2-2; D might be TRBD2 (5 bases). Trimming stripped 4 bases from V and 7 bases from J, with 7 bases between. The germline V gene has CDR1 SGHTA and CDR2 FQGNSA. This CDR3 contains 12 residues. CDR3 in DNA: TGTGCCAGCAGCTCGGGGATCGGGGAGCTGTTTTTT. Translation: CASSSGIGELFF.

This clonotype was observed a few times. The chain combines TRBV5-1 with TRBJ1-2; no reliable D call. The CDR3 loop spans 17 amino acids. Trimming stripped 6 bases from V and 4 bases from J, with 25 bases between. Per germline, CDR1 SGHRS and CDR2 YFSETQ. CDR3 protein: CASNRVGEGRRGYGYTF. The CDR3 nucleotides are TGCGCCAGCAACCGGGTCGGAGAGGGTCGGCGAGGCTATGGCTACACCTTC. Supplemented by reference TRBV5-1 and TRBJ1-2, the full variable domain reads KAGVTQTPRYLIKTRGQQVTLSCSPISGHRSVSWYQQTPGQGLQFLFEYFSETQRNKGNFPGRFSGRQFSNSRSEMNVSTLELGDSALYLCASNRVGEGRRGYGYTFGSGTRLTVV.

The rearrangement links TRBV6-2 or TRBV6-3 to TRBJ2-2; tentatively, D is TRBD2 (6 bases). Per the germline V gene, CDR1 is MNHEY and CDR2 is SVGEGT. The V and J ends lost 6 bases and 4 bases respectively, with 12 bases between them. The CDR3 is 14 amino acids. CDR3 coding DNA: TGTGCCAGCAGCAACGGGGGAATCACCGGGGAGCTGTTTTTT. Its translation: CASSNGGITGELFF.

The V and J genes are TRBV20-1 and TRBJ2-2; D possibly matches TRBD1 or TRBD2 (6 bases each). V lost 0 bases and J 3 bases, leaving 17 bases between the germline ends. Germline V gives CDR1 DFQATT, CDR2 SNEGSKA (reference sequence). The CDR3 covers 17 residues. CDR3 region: CSARDQEGGIYTGELFF. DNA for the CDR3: TGCAGTGCTAGAGATCAGGAAGGGGGGATCTACACCGGGGAGCTGTTTTTT.